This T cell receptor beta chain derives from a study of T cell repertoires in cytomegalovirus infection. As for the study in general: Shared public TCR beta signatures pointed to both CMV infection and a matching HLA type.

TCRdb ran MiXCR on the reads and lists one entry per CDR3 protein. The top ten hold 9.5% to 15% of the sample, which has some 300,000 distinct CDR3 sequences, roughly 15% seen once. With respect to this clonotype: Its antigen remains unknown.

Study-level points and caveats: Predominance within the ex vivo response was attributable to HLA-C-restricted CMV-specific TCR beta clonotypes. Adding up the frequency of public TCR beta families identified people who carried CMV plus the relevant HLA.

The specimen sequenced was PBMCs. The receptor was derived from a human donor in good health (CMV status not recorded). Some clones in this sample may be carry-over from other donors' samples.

CDR3 in DNA: TGTGCCAGCAGCGCCCCGTCGGGACAGGGGACAGATACGCAGTATTTT. It encodes CASSAPSGQGTDTQYF. The chain combines TRBV28 with TRBJ2-3; TRBD1 agrees at 10 bases. CDR3 length equals 16 residues. Germline CDR1 MDHEN, CDR2 SYDVKM. Trimming took 6 bases from V and 3 from J; bases not matched to a gene: 9.